This TCR beta chain was obtained from a study of regulatory T cells in long-lasting Graves disease. General study findings and limits: New patients shared around 920 public clonotypes, fewer than the approximately 3,000 shared by persistent patients. Persistent disease preferred TRBV28, TRBJ1-2 and TRBJ2-5; new disease, TRBV20-1 and TRBJ2-1.

The germline V gene encodes CDR1 ENHRY and CDR2 SYGVKD. The CDR3 is 13 residues long. V gave up 6 bases and J gave up 8 bases, with 16 bases separating them. As for time point: newly diagnosed GD, antithyroid drugs for less than 3 months. From PBMCs, RNA was extracted and then used to make the TCR library. Diagnosing Graves' disease relied on the American Thyroid Association guidelines. CDR3-region Arm-PCR and iRepertoire HTBI primers produced the TCR beta libraries. TCRdb independently ran MiXCR on the multiplex PCR reads; one entry per CDR3 protein. The sample shows hundreds of thousands of distinct CDR3 sequences, roughly 15% of them seen only once. Points on this clonotype: Its antigen is undetermined.

The same sample was also used in a study of T cells in Graves' hyperthyroidism and ophthalmopathy. That source notes: In the analysis, a 13 V-J model separated ophthalmopathy from stable hyperthyroidism.

The receptor's source is a woman aged 35-65 years with Graves disease. The sample in question was peripheral blood mononuclear cells (PBMCs), obtained at new diagnosis, from a patient treated with antithyroid drugs. The V and J genes are TRBV10-3 and TRBJ1-2; possibly TRBD1 for D (6 bases). The CDR3 sequence: CAISYQGLEGYTF. CDR3 coding DNA: TGTGCCATCAGCTATCAGGGGTTGGAAGGCTACACCTTC.